Below are 18 T cell receptor beta chains sequenced from a single sample in a study of beta chain features in type 1 diabetes. Reverse transcription of all isolated RNA meant that expressed TCRB transcripts were sequenced. Method: immunoSEQ multiplex PCR; TCRdb's copy keeps in-frame clones and lacks some. The sample yields about 290,000 clones, 7.5% to 9.5% seen once. Sequenced: central memory CD4+ T cells from blood. The source of these receptors is a young woman in good health.

V and J are TRBV29-1 and TRBJ2-1, with D maybe TRBD2 (6 bases). This CDR3 spans 14 amino acids. Germline CDR1 and CDR2: SQVTM and ANQGSEA. The V and J ends lost 5 bases and 0 bases respectively, with 11 bases between them. The CDR3 protein is CSVNRGSSYNEQFF. In nucleotides, the CDR3 is TGCAGCGTTAACCGGGGGAGCTCCTACAATGAGCAGTTCTTC.

This clone was found a few times. This chain uses TRBV27 with TRBJ2-7, with D possibly called TRBD1 or TRBD2 (5 bases each). V lost 7 bases and J lost 7, with 14 bases in between. The CDR3 runs to 12 residues. Looked up from germline, CDR1 is MNHEY and CDR2 is SMNVEV (reference sequence). The DNA of the CDR3 is TGTGCCAGCACGGGGCGGACGGCGGAGCAGTACTTC. It yields the protein CASTGRTAEQYF.

This clone was counted between two and nine times. In DNA, the CDR3 is TGTGCCAGCAGCTTTGGGACAGATCCCAATGAGCAGTTCTTC. Translation gives CASSFGTDPNEQFF. This sequence joins TRBV7-2 and TRBJ2-1; 7 bases fit TRBD1. V shed 3 bases and J 6 bases; nucleotides not matched to a gene: 5. This CDR3 is 14 amino acids long. Germline V gene data show CDR1 as SGHTA and CDR2 as FQGNSA.

The CDR3 nucleotides read TGTGCCAGCACCTCTGGGGGCCAGTCCAGCTACGAGCAGTACTTC. The encoded protein is CASTSGGQSSYEQYF. The chain recombines TRBV6-1 with TRBJ2-7, with TRBD1 as a possible D gene (6 bases). The CDR3 extends over 15 amino acids. CDR1 is MNHNS, CDR2 SASEGT, per germline. The V gene lost 7 bases and the J gene lost 3 bases, with 19 bases spanning the gap.

The V and J genes are TRBV9 and TRBJ1-1; the D is unclear. The germline V and J ends were trimmed by 4 bases and 5 bases, with 21 bases remaining between them. CDR3 size: 16 residues. CDR1 SGDLS and CDR2 YYNGEE come from the germline V gene. The CDR3 reads CASSPGGVPVATEAFF. CDR3 bases: TGTGCCAGCAGCCCCGGTGGGGTTCCTGTAGCGACTGAAGCTTTCTTT. Full variable domain (rest looked up from reference TRBV9 and TRBJ1-1): DSGVTQTPKHLITATGQRVTLRCSPRSGDLSVYWYQQSLDQGLQFLIQYYNGEERAKGNILERFSAQQFPDLHSELNLSSLELGDSALYFCASSPGGVPVATEAFFGQGTRLTVV.

J is TRBJ2-5 and V is TRBV4-3; D perhaps matches TRBD1 (6 bases). With 1 base removed from V and 3 bases from J, the gap between germline ends came to 6 bases. Germline-derived CDR1 and CDR2 are LGHNA and YSLEER. The CDR3 is 13 residues long. The CDR3 sequence: CASSQAGEETQYF. The CDR3 nucleotides read TGCGCCAGCAGCCAAGCAGGGGAAGAGACCCAGTACTTC.

V and J are TRBV19 and TRBJ2-2, with TRBD1 matching 9 bases. The ends lost 9 bases at V and 5 bases at J; junction bases unmatched: 7. Per the germline V gene, CDR1 is LNHDA and CDR2 is SQIVND (reference sequence). The CDR3 runs to 14 residues. DNA for the CDR3: TGTGCCAGCGTACAGGGGGCGGATACCGGGGAGCTGTTTTTT. Its translation is CASVQGADTGELFF. Full variable domain (outside the CDR3, taken from reference TRBV19 and TRBJ2-2): DGGITQSPKYLFRKEGQNVTLSCEQNLNHDAMYWYRQDPGQGLRLIYYSQIVNDFQKGDIAEGYSVSREKKESFPLTVTSAQKNPTAFYLCASVQGADTGELFFGEGSRLTVL.

V usage is TRBV6-6 and J usage is TRBJ1-2, with D maybe TRBD1 (5 bases). The CDR3 sequence is 13 residues long. Germline CDR1 is MNHNY and CDR2 is SVGAGI (reference sequence). V lost 2 bases and J lost 3, with 7 bases in between. CDR3 in DNA: TGTGCCAGCAGTTACGACAGTTACTATGGCTACACCTTC. Its protein product is CASSYDSYYGYTF.

The V and J genes are TRBV27 and TRBJ2-3; no clear D gene. CDR1 is MNHEY, CDR2 SMNVEV, per germline (reference sequence). The ends were cut back, 3 bases at V and 4 bases at J, with 8 bases in the middle. CDR3 length: 13 amino acids. This CDR3 reads CASSLAVPDTQYF. Written as DNA, the CDR3 is TGTGCCAGCAGTTTGGCGGTGCCAGATACGCAGTATTTT.

The gene calls are TRBV9 and TRBJ2-3; TRBD2 matches at 7 bases. The CDR3 contains 16 residues. CDR1 is SGDLS and CDR2 is YYNGEE in the germline V gene. Trimming cost V 0 bases and J 2 bases; bases outside gene matches: 6. CDR3 in amino acids: CASSVVGGPLTDTQYF. DNA of the CDR3: TGTGCCAGCAGCGTAGTGGGAGGGCCGCTCACAGATACGCAGTATTTT.

The chain has TRBV5-1 and TRBJ2-1; 10 bases match TRBD1. CDR3 length: 15 residues. CDR1 SGHRS and CDR2 YFSETQ come from the germline V gene. Trimming removed 0 bases from V and 8 bases from J; junction bases left unmatched: 5. CDR3: CASSLGDRGADEQFF. The DNA for the CDR3 is TGCGCCAGCAGCTTGGGGGACAGGGGAGCCGATGAGCAGTTCTTC.

This chain joins TRBV6-5 and TRBJ2-1, with D perhaps TRBD1 or TRBD2 (5 bases each). There are 13 residues in the CDR3. The germline CDR1 and CDR2 sequences are MNHEY and SVGAGI. V lost 5 bases, J lost 5 bases, and 10 bases lay in between. The CDR3 DNA is TGTGCCAGCAGTCTGATGGGGGACAATGAGCAGTTCTTC. Amino acid sequence: CASSLMGDNEQFF.

This clone has more than one count but fewer than ten. Other DNA sequences in the sample encode the same CDR3. The chain joins TRBV4-2 to TRBJ1-6; 9 nucleotides line up with TRBD1. V trimming: 4 bases; J trimming: 8 bases; junction bases outside the gene matches: 6. The germline CDR1 and CDR2 sequences are LGHNA and YNFKEQ. There are 15 residues in the CDR3. CDR3 sequence: CASSRSRDRDSPLHF. CDR3 DNA sequence: TGTGCCAGCAGCCGCAGCCGGGACAGGGATTCACCCCTCCACTTT.

The chain is built from TRBV28 and TRBJ1-5, with TRBD1 matching 9 bases. J was trimmed by 4 bases and V by 4 bases; bases with no gene match: 5. The CDR3 runs to 15 residues. Germline V lookup: CDR1 MDHEN, CDR2 SYDVKM. In nucleotides, the CDR3 is TGTGCCAGCAGTTCCTCCGGACAGGGGAATCAGCCCCAGCATTTT. Protein product: CASSSSGQGNQPQHF.

The chain links TRBV7-3 to TRBJ1-1; TRBD1 matches at 7 bases. Germline lookup yields CDR1 SGHTA and CDR2 FQGTGA. Germline trimming cut 3 bases from V and 1 base from J; bases unmatched to any gene: 11. The CDR3 spans 17 residues. The CDR3: CASSLTGRRSGNTEAFF. CDR3 DNA sequence: TGTGCCAGCAGCTTGACAGGGAGAAGAAGCGGGAACACTGAAGCTTTCTTT.

This clone was seen only a few times. The chain carries TRBV4-3 and TRBJ2-1; D tentatively reads TRBD1 or TRBD2 (5 bases each). There are 13 residues in the CDR3. Germline V lookup: CDR1 LGHNA, CDR2 YSLEER. The V end lost 0 bases, the J end lost 11 bases, and 11 bases lay between the germline ends. CDR3 sequence reads: CASSQDSGTKQFF. The CDR3, as DNA: TGCGCCAGCAGCCAAGATAGTGGGACCAAGCAGTTCTTC.

This clone was observed a handful of times. The chain links TRBV2 to TRBJ1-1; the D gene is possibly TRBD1 (6 bases). Trimming took off 6 bases at V and 5 bases at J, with 16 bases between the two ends. The CDR3 is made up of 14 amino acids. Germline loops: CDR1 SNHLY, CDR2 FYNNEI. This CDR3 reads CASSPGTRGTEAFF. The CDR3 coding sequence is TGTGCCAGCAGCCCCGGGACAAGGGGGACTGAAGCTTTCTTT.

The chain carries TRBV25-1 and TRBJ2-3; the D is unclear. V lost 6 bases and J 4 bases, leaving 17 bases between the germline ends. CDR3 size: 15 residues. CDR1 is MGHDK, CDR2 SYGVNS, per germline. The chain's CDR3 is CASRGRNSFPDTQYF. Here the CDR3 DNA reads TGTGCCAGCAGAGGAAGGAACAGTTTCCCAGATACGCAGTATTTT.